This record looks at one T cell receptor beta chain sequence and its context. Its antigen is not known. This sample was taken from a study of Ad26.COV2.S vaccination and SARS-CoV-2 variants. Study overall: Donor got 5x10^10 or 1x10^11 viral particles of Ad26.COV2.S.

Study-level points and caveats: Recipients given vaccine exceeded placebo recipients in spike-specific TCR breadth.

Libraries were prepared by immunoSEQ multiplex PCR; TCRdb keeps only in-frame clonotypes and omits some of them. The sample holds approximately 450,000 clones; over 75% are singletons and the top ten take 10% to 15%. Treatment noted: around 19 received Ad26.COV2.S at low or high dose, single or two shots; 5 received placebo; per-sample allocation not given. Following the first vaccine or placebo injection, samples were taken on day 63. SARS-CoV-2 spike from the Wuhan strain was encoded by the vaccine, an Ad26 vector. V trimming: 3 bases; J trimming: 0 bases; junction bases outside the gene matches: 5. The CDR3 has 16 amino acids. Per the germline V gene, CDR1 is LNHDA and CDR2 is SQIVND (reference sequence).

The sequences come from peripheral blood, collected in a trial of Ad26.COV2.S vaccine versus placebo. The sequence came from a person aged 18-65 years who received the Ad26.COV2.S COVID-19 vaccine or a placebo. The chain has TRBV19 and TRBJ1-5, with 7 bases fitting TRBD1. CDR3 loop: CASSIGDSYSNQPQHF. The DNA of the CDR3 is TGTGCCAGTAGTATTGGGGACAGTTATAGCAATCAGCCCCAGCATTTT.